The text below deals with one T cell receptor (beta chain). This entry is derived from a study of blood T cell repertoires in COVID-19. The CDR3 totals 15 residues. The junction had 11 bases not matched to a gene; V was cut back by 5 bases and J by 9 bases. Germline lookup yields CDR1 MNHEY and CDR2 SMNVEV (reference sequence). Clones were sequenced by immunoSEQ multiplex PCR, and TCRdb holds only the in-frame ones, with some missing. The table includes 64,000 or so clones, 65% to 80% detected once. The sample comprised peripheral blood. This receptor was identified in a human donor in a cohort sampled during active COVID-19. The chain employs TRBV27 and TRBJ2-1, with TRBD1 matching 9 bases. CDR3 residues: CASSPNRGRGGEQFF. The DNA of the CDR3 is TGTGCCAGCAGTCCCAACAGGGGGCGCGGTGGTGAGCAGTTCTTC.